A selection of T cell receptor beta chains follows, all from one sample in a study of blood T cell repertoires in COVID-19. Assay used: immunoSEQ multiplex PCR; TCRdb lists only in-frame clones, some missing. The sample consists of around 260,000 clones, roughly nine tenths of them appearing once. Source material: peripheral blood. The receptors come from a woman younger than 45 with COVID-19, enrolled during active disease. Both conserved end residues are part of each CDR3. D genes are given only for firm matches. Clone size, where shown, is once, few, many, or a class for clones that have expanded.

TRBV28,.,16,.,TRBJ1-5,TGTGCCAGCAGTTTACCACACCCCTCTTACAATCAGCCCCAGCATTTT,CASSLPHPSYNQPQHF
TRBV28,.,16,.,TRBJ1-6,TGTGCCAGCAGTTTAACCCAGGGCCAGGGGAATTCACCCCTCCACTTT,CASSLTQGQGNSPLHF
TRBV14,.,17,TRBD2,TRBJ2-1,TGTGCCAGCAGCCTACCCGGAGGGACTAGCGCATACAATGAGCAGTTCTTC,CASSLPGGTSAYNEQFF
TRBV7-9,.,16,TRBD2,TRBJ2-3,TGTGCCAGCAGCCCGCTAGCGGGAGGAAGCACAGATACGCAGTATTTT,CASSPLAGGSTDTQYF
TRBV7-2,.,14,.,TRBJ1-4,TGTGCCAGCAGCCCAGACAGGTCTAATGAAAAACTGTTTTTT,CASSPDRSNEKLFF
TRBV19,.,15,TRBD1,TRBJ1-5,TGTGCCAGTAGTACCGGGACAGACGGGGGACAGCCCCAGCATTTT,CASSTGTDGGQPQHF
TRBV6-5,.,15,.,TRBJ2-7,TGTGCCAGCAGCCGGCTGATGCAGGTGGTAAGCGAGCAGTACTTC,CASSRLMQVVSEQYF
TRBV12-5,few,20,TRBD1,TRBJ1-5,TGTGCTAGTGGCCGAAGCTCCGGGACAGGAGCGGCGTGGAGCAATCAGCCCCAGCATTTT,CASGRSSGTGAAWSNQPQHF
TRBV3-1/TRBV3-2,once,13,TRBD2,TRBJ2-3,TGTGCCAGCAGCCCAGCGGGAGCCGATACGCAGTATTTT,CASSPAGADTQYF
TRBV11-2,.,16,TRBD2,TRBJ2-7,TGTGCCAGCAGCTTTGACGCCGGGACTAGCTCCTACGAGCAGTACTTC,CASSFDAGTSSYEQYF
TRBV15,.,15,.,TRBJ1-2,TGTGCCACCAGCATGGAAAGAGGGGGAAGCTATGGCTACACCTTC,CATSMERGGSYGYTF
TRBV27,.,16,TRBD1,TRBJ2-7,TGTGCCAGCAGTTTATATCCGGGACAGGCATTCTACGAGCAGTACTTC,CASSLYPGQAFYEQYF
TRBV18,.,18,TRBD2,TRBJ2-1,TGTGCCAGCTCACCTCTAACTAGCGGGAGAGGTTCCTACAATGAGCAGTTCTTC,CASSPLTSGRGSYNEQFF
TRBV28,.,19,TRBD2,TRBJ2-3,TGTGCCAGCAGTCTACCTACTAGCGGGAGTGGGACTAGCACAGATACGCAGTATTTT,CASSLPTSGSGTSTDTQYF
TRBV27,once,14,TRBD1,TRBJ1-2,TGTGCCAGCAGTCCCCGGGACAGGGGGCAAGGCTACACCTTC,CASSPRDRGQGYTF
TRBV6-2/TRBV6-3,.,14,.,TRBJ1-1,TGTGCCAGCAGACCTCGACAGGTTACACGCCCTGCTTTCTTT,CASRPRQVTRPAFF
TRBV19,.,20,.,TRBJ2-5,TGTGCCAGTATCGGACGGTTAACCTCTAGCGCCGACTTACCTCAAGAGACCCAGTACTTC,CASIGRLTSSADLPQETQYF
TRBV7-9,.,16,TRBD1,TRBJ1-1,TGTGCCAGCAGCTATTTTAGGGGGCCCTCGAACACTGAAGCTTTCTTT,CASSYFRGPSNTEAFF
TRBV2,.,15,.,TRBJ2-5,TGTGCCAGCAGTGAGGACGGACTCCCCCAAGAGACCCAGTACTTC,CASSEDGLPQETQYF
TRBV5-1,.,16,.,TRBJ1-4,TGCGCCAGCAGCTTGGGCTCGGGTGGAACTAATGAAAAACTGTTTTTT,CASSLGSGGTNEKLFF
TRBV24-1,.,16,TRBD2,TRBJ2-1,TGTGCCACCAGTGACCCGGGACTAGCGGGTGGAAATGAGCAGTTCTTC,CATSDPGLAGGNEQFF
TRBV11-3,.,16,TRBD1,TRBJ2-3,TGTGCCAGCAGCCACCGACAGGGTGGCTTTACAGATACGCAGTATTTT,CASSHRQGGFTDTQYF
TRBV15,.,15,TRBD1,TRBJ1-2,TGTGCCACCAGCAGAGAGGACAGGGCACGCGATGGCTACACCTTC,CATSREDRARDGYTF
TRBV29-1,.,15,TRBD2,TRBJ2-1,TGCAGCGCTGGGACTAGCGGGCCCTCCTACAATGAGCAGTTCTTC,CSAGTSGPSYNEQFF
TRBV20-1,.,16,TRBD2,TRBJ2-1,TGCAGTGCTGGTGGGACTAGCGGGATGGTTGGCGATGAGCAGTTCTTC,CSAGGTSGMVGDEQFF
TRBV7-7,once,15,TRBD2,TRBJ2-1,TGTGCCAGCAGCCCGGGACTAGCGGCGACTCCTGAGCAGTTCTTC,CASSPGLAATPEQFF
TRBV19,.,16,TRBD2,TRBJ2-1,TGTGCCAGTAGGGGAACTAGCGGGATGATCTACAATGAGCAGTTCTTC,CASRGTSGMIYNEQFF
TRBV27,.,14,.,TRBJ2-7,TGTGCCAGCAGTTTATCGGGGACTTCCTACGAGCAGTACTTC,CASSLSGTSYEQYF
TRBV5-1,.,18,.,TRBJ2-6,TGCGCCAGCAGCTTGTCAGGCCCCGATAGCTCTGGGGCCAACGTCCTGACTTTC,CASSLSGPDSSGANVLTF
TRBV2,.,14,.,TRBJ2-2,TGTGCCAGCAGCACGGGCGGGTACACCGGGGAGCTGTTTTTT,CASSTGGYTGELFF
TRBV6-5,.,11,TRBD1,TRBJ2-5,TGTGCCGCCGACAGGGGAAAGACCCAGTACTTC,CAADRGKTQYF
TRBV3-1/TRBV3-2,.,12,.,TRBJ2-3,TGTGCCAGCAGCGATACAGTAGATACGCAGTATTTT,CASSDTVDTQYF
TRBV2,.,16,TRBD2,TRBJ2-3,TGTGCCAGCAGCCAAGGACTAGCGCCGCTCGGAGATACGCAGTATTTT,CASSQGLAPLGDTQYF